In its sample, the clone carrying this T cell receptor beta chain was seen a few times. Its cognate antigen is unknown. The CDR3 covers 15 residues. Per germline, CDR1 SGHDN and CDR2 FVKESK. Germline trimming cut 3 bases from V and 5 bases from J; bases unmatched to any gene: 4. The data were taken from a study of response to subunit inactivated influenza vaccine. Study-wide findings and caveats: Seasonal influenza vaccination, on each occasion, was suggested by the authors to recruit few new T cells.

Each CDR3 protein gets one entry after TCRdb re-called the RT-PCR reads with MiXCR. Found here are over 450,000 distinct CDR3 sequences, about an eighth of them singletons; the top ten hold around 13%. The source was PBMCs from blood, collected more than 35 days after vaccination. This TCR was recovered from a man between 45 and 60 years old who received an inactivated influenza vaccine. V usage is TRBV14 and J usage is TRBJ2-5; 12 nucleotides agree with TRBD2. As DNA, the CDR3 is TGTGCCAGCAGCCAGCGACTAGCGGGGGAGGAGACCCAGTACTTC. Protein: CASSQRLAGEETQYF.